This TCR beta chain was found in a study of T cells in Graves' hyperthyroidism and ophthalmopathy. Study-wide findings and caveats: The model's output predicted ophthalmopathy at a median of around 7 months prior to onset. Most clonotypes that expanded in the thyroid above 0.001 also showed up in blood.

TCR beta CDR3 regions were amplified from RNA transcripts. The HTBI primer set served for first-round RT-PCR of the TCR CDR3. TCRdb passed the multiplex PCR reads through MiXCR, listing each CDR3 protein once. The data hold fewer than 400,000 distinct CDR3 sequences, with over 15% observed a single time. The definition of stable Graves' hyperthyroidism was no ophthalmopathy progression within 18 months. The CDR3 length is 13 residues. Per germline, CDR1 SQVTM and CDR2 ANQGSEA. Trimming took 3 bases from V and 4 from J, leaving 13 bases between them. Only a few counts were recorded for this clonotype. The target antigen is unknown.

This receptor was identified in a man younger than 40 with Graves' hyperthyroidism. Sequencing used blood. This chain uses TRBV29-1 with TRBJ2-7; no reliable D call. CDR3 nucleotides: TGCAGCGTTGATGTCGGAGAGGAGTACGAGCAGTACTTC. Protein product: CSVDVGEEYEQYF.